This entry features one TCR beta chain sequence. This entry belongs to a study of blood T cell repertoires in COVID-19. The method was immunoSEQ multiplex PCR; TCRdb's version includes in-frame clones alone and lacks a portion of them. Among some 300,000 clones listed, 80% to 90% were seen once. The sequence came from a woman in her 70s with COVID-19, enrolled during active disease. The specimen sequenced was peripheral blood.

CDR3 region: CASSFPGGDRGTAEAFF. DNA of the CDR3: TGTGCCAGCAGCTTCCCGGGGGGGGACAGGGGAACGGCTGAAGCTTTCTTT. The chain joins TRBV21-1 to TRBJ1-1; TRBD1 reflects the table's D call only, with no check against the DNA. TRBV21-1 corresponds to a pseudogene. The CDR3 extends over 17 amino acids.